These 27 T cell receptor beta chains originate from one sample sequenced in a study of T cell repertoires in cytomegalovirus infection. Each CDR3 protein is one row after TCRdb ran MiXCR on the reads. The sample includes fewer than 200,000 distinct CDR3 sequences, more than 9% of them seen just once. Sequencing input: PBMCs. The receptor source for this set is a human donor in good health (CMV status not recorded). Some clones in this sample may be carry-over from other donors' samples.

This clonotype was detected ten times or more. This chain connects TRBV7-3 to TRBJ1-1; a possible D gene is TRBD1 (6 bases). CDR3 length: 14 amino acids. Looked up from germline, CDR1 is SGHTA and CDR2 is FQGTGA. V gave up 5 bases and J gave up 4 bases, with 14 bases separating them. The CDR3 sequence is CASSITGYGTEAFF. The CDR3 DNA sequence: TGTGCCAGCAGCATCACAGGGTATGGCACTGAAGCTTTCTTT.

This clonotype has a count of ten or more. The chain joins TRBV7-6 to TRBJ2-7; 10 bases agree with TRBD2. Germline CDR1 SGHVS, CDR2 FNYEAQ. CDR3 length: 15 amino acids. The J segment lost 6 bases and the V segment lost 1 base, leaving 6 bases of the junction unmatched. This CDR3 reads CASSLGSGGAGEQYF. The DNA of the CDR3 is TGTGCCAGCAGCTTAGGGAGCGGGGGGGCAGGCGAGCAGTACTTC.

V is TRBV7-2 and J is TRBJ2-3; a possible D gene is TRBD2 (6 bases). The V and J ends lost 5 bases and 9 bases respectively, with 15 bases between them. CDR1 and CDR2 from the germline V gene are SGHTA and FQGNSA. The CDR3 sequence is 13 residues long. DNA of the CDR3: TGTGCCAGCAGCATGCGGGGCGCCCAGACGCAGTATTTT. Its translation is CASSMRGAQTQYF.

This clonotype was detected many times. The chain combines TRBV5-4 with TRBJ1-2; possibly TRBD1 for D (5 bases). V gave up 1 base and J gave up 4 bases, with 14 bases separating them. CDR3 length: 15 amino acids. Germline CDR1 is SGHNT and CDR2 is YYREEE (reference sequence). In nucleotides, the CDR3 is TGTGCCAGCAGCTTGTGGGGCGAACGGCTCTATGGCTACACCTTC. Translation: CASSLWGERLYGYTF.

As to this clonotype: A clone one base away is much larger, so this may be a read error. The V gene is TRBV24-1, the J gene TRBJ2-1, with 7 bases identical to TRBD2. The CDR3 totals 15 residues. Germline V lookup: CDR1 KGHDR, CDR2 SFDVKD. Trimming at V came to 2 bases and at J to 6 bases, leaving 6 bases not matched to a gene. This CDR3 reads CATSDSGGRGNEQFF. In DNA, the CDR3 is TGTGCCACCAGTGATTCGGGTGGGAGGGGCAATGAGCAGTTCTTC.

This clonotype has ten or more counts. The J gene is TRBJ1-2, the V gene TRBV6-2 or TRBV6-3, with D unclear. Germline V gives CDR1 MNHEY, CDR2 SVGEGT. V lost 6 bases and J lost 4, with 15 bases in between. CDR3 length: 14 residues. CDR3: CASSARGSVYGYTF. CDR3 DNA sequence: TGTGCCAGCAGCGCCCGGGGATCTGTCTATGGCTACACCTTC.

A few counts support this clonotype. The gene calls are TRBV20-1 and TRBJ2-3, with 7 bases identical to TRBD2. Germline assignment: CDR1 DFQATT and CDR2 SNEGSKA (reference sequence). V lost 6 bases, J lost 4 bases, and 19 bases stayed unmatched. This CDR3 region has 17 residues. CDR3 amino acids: CSAPSGRVRGSSDTQYF. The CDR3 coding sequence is TGCAGTGCCCCATCGGGCAGGGTTCGCGGGAGCTCAGATACGCAGTATTTT.

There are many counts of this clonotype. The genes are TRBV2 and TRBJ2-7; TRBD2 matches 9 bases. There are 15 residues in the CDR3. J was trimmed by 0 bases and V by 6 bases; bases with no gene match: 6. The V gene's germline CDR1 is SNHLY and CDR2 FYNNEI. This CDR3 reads CASRIAGASSYEQYF. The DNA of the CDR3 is TGTGCCAGCAGAATAGCGGGGGCGAGCTCCTACGAGCAGTACTTC.

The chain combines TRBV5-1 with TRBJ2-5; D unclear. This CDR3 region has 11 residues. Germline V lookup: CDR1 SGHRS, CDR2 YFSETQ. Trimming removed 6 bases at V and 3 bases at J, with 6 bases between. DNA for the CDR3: TGCGCCAGCATAGAAGAAGAGACCCAGTACTTC. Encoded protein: CASIEEETQYF.

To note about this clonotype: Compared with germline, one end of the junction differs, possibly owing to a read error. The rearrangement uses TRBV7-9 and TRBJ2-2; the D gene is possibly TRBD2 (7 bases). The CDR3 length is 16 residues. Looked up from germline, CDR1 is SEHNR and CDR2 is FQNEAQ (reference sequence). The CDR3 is CASSLPGQTSTGEPFF. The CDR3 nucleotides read TGTGCCAGCAGCTTACCCGGACAGACTAGCACCGGGGAGCCGTTTTTT.

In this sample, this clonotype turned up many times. CDR3 protein: CASSYTGATNEKLFF. CDR3 sequence (DNA): TGTGCCAGCAGTTACACAGGGGCAACTAATGAAAAACTGTTTTTT. This rearrangement joins TRBV28 to TRBJ1-4; 7 bases are a match to TRBD1. Looked up from germline, CDR1 is MDHEN and CDR2 is SYDVKM. The CDR3 contains 15 residues. V shed 4 bases, J shed 0 bases, and the junction held 2 bases outside the gene matches. The full variable domain, with the rest looked up from reference TRBV28 and TRBJ1-4, is DVKVTQSSRYLVKRTGEKVFLECVQDMDHENMFWYRQDPGLGLRLIYFSYDVKMKEKGDIPEGYSVSREKKERFSLILESASTNQTSMYLCASSYTGATNEKLFFGSGTQLSVL.

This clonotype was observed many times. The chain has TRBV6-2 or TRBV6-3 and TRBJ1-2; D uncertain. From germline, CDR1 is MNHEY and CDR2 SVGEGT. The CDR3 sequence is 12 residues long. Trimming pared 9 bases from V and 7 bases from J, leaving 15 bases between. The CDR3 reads CASQSVGRGYTF. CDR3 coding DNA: TGTGCCAGTCAAAGCGTCGGACGTGGCTACACCTTC.

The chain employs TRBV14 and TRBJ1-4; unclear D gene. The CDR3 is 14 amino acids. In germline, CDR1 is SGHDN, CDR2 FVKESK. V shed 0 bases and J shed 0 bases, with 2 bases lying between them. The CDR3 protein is CASSQDATNEKLFF. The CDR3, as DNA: TGTGCCAGCAGCCAAGATGCAACTAATGAAAAACTGTTTTTT.

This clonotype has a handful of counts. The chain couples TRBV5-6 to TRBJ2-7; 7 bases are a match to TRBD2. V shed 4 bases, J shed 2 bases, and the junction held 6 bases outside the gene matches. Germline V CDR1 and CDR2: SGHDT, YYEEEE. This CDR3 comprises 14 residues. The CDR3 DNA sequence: TGTGCCAGCAGCCGTAGCGGGCCTGCCTACGAGCAGTACTTC. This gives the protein CASSRSGPAYEQYF.

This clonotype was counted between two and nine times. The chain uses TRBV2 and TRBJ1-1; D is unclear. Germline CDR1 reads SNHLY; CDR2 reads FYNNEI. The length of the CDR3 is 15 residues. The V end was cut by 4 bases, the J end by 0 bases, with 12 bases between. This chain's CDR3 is CASSVGQSLNTEAFF. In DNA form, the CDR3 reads TGTGCCAGCAGTGTTGGGCAGTCACTGAACACTGAAGCTTTCTTT.

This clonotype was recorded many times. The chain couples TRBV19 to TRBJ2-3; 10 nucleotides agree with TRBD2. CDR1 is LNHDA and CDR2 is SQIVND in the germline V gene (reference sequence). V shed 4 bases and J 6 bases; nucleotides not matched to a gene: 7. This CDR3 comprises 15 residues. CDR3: CASSKLAGETDTQYF. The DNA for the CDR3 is TGTGCCAGTAGTAAGCTAGCGGGAGAGACCGATACGCAGTATTTT. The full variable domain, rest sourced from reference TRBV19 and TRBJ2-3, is DGGITQSPKYLFRKEGQNVTLSCEQNLNHDAMYWYRQDPGQGLRLIYYSQIVNDFQKGDIAEGYSVSREKKESFPLTVTSAQKNPTAFYLCASSKLAGETDTQYFGPGTRLTVL.

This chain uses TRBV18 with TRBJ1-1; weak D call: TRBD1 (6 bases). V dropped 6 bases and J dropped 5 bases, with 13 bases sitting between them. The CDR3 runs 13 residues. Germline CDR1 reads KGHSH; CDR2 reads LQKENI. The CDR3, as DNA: TGTGCCAGCTCTGTACAGGGTAGAACTGAAGCTTTCTTT. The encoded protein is CASSVQGRTEAFF.

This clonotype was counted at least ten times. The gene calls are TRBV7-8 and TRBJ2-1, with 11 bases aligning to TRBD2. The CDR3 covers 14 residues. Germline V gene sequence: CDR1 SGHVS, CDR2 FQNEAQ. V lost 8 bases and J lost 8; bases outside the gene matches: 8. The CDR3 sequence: CASATSGRGDEQFF. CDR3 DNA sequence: TGTGCCAGCGCCACTAGCGGGAGAGGGGATGAGCAGTTCTTC.

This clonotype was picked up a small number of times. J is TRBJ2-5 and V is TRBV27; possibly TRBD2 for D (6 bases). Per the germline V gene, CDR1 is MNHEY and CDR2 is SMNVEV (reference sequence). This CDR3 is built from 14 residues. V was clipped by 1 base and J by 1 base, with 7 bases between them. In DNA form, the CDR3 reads TGTGCCAGCAGTTTATTTAGCGGCCAAGAGACCCAGTACTTC. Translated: CASSLFSGQETQYF.

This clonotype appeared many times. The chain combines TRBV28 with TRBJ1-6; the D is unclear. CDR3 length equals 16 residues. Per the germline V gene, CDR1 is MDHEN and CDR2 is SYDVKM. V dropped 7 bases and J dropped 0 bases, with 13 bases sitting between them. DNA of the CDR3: TGTGCCAGCACCTTGTCCACGGACTCCTATAATTCACCCCTCCACTTT. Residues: CASTLSTDSYNSPLHF.

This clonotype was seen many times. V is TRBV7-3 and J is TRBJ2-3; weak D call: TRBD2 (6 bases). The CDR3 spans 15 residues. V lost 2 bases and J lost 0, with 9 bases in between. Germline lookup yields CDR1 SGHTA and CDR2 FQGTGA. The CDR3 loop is CASSLVSGSTDTQYF. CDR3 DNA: TGTGCCAGCAGCTTAGTTAGCGGTAGCACAGATACGCAGTATTTT.

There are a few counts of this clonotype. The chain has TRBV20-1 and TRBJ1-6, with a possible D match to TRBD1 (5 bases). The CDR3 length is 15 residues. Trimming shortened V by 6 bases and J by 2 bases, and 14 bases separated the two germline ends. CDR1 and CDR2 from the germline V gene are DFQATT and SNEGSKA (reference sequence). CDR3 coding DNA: TGCAGTGCCCGACTAGGGGAGGCCTATAATTCACCCCTCCACTTT. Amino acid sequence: CSARLGEAYNSPLHF.

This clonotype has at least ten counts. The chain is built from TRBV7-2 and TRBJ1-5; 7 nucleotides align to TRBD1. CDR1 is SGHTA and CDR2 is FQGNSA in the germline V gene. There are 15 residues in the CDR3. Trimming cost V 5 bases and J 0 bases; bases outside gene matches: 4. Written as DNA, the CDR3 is TGTGCCAGCAGCGAACAGGGGCTTAGCAATCAGCCCCAGCATTTT. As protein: CASSEQGLSNQPQHF.

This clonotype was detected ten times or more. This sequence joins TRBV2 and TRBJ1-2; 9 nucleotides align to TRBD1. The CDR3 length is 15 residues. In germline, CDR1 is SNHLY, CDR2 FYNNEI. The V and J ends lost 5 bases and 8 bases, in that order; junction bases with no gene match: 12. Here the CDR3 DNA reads TGTGCCAGCAGTCTGATCTTACAGGGGGCGGAGGGCTACACCTTC. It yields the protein CASSLILQGAEGYTF.

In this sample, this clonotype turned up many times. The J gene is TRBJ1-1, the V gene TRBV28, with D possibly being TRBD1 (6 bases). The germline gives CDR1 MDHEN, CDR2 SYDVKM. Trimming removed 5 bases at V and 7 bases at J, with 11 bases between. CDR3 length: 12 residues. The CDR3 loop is CASSPGGHEAFF. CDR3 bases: TGTGCCAGCAGTCCCGGGGGACATGAAGCTTTCTTT.

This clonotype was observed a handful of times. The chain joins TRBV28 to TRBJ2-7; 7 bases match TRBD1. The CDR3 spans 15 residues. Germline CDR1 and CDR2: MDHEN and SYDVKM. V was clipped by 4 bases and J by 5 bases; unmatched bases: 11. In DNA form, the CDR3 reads TGTGCCAGCAGTTCCGTCCGGACAGGATGGAACGAGCAGTACTTC. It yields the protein CASSSVRTGWNEQYF.

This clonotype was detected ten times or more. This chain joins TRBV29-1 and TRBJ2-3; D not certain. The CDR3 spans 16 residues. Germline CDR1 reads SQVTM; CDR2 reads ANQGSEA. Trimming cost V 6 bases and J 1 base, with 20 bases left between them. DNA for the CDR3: TGCAGCGTAGACCTGACCCTCCGTTCTGGCACAGATACGCAGTATTTT. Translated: CSVDLTLRSGTDTQYF.